This TCR beta chain was captured in a study of human T cells and chemical hapten exposure. Study overall: The patient population, which was mostly female, had alopecia areata, totalis or universalis.

The CDR3 totals 14 residues. J was trimmed by 0 bases and V by 6 bases; bases with no gene match: 4. Germline V CDR1 and CDR2: SQVTM, ANQGSEA. TCRdb recomputed calls from the RACE reads with MiXCR, one row per CDR3 protein. The data hold some 110,000 distinct CDR3 sequences, with less than 40% observed a single time. As for time point: patch test 3, about 24 weeks after DPC sensitization. Sample treatment: therapeutic diphenylcyclopropenone sensitization with weekly scalp DPC. This clonotype was counted between two and nine times. V usage is TRBV29-1 and J usage is TRBJ2-1; 8 nucleotides align to TRBD2. The TCR sequence derives from a middle-aged man with alopecia areata. Some clones in this sample may be carry-over from other donors' samples. The sample consisted of whole blood, taken in connection with sensitization to the hapten diphenylcyclopropenone (DPC). CDR3 residues: CSVFSGTSYNEQFF. For the CDR3, the DNA is TGCAGCGTCTTTAGCGGGACCTCCTACAATGAGCAGTTCTTC.